A single sample gave rise to the 16 T cell receptor beta chains below, sequenced in a study of blood T cell repertoires in COVID-19. Sequencing was performed with immunoSEQ multiplex PCR; in TCRdb, only in-frame clones are kept and a portion is missing. The data show some 94,000 clones, around 83% seen once. Sample: peripheral blood. These receptors all come from a man in his 70s with active or convalescent COVID-19.

V is TRBV6-5 and J is TRBJ1-1; 9 nucleotides agree with TRBD1. The V gene end was trimmed by 7 bases and the J gene end by 4 bases; junction bases not matched to a gene: 4. The CDR3 length is 13 residues. Germline V gene data show CDR1 as MNHEY and CDR2 as SVGAGI. The CDR3 DNA follows: TGTGCCAGCATGAAACAGGGGGCCACTGAAGCTTTCTTT. Translating gives CASMKQGATEAFF.

V usage is TRBV7-2 and J usage is TRBJ2-1, with 8 bases aligning to TRBD2. The V and J ends lost 0 bases and 3 bases, in that order; junction bases with no gene match: 4. The V gene's germline CDR1 is SGHTA and CDR2 FQGNSA. The CDR3 spans 16 residues. The CDR3 here is CASSLAGTRGYNEQFF. DNA for the CDR3: TGTGCCAGCAGCTTAGCGGGGACTAGAGGCTACAATGAGCAGTTCTTC.

The chain joins TRBV30 to TRBJ1-2, with no clear D. Trimming pared 5 bases from V and 3 bases from J, leaving 13 bases between. There are 13 residues in the CDR3. Germline V gene sequence: CDR1 GTSNPN, CDR2 SVGIG (reference sequence). Here the CDR3 reads CAWRSPTHYGYTF. CDR3 DNA sequence: TGTGCCTGGCGGTCCCCCACCCACTATGGCTACACCTTC.

The chain uses TRBV9 and TRBJ2-3; TRBD2 agrees at 14 bases. Trimming removed 3 bases from V and 0 bases from J; junction bases left unmatched: 3. Looked up from germline, CDR1 is SGDLS and CDR2 is YYNGEE. The CDR3 totals 17 residues. CDR3 sequence reads: CASSGLAGGPSTDTQYF. CDR3 DNA: TGTGCCAGCAGCGGACTAGCGGGGGGGCCTAGCACAGATACGCAGTATTTT.

The genes are TRBV6-5 and TRBJ2-3; possible D gene TRBD2, 6 bases. CDR3 length equals 15 residues. Germline V gives CDR1 MNHEY, CDR2 SVGAGI. The germline V and J ends were trimmed by 8 bases and 5 bases, with 20 bases remaining between them. The CDR3 is CASRPGGGVGDTQYF. DNA of the CDR3: TGTGCCAGCCGCCCGGGTGGAGGGGTTGGAGATACGCAGTATTTT.

This clone was observed a handful of times. This sequence joins TRBV28 and TRBJ1-1; no clear D. V was trimmed by 5 bases and J by 0 bases, leaving 10 bases between them. Per the germline V gene, CDR1 is MDHEN and CDR2 is SYDVKM. The CDR3 has 14 amino acids. CDR3 sequence: CASSVISVNTEAFF. The DNA of the CDR3 is TGTGCCAGCAGTGTGATTAGCGTGAACACTGAAGCTTTCTTT.

The count of this clone is one. The V and J genes are TRBV19 and TRBJ2-2; TRBD2 might be the D (6 bases). Trimming left V 3 bases short and J 4 bases short, with 15 bases between. CDR1 is LNHDA and CDR2 is SQIVND in the germline V gene (reference sequence). The CDR3 has 16 amino acids. DNA for the CDR3: TGTGCCAGTAGTATTTCGGGCGGGGTCGGCACCGGGGAGCTGTTTTTT. Amino acid sequence: CASSISGGVGTGELFF.

The CDR3, as DNA: TGTGCCAGCAGCACCATCAGCACCGGGGAGCTGTTTTTT. Its protein is CASSTISTGELFF. This chain connects TRBV7-3 to TRBJ2-2; D gene ambiguous. Germline V gene lookup returns CDR1 SGHTA and CDR2 FQGTGA. The CDR3 spans 13 residues. V lost 5 bases and J 4 bases, leaving 8 bases between the germline ends. Variable domain in full (rest from reference TRBV7-3 and TRBJ2-2): GAGVSQTPSNKVTEKGKYVELRCDPISGHTALYWYRQSLGQGPEFLIYFQGTGAADDSGLPNDRFFAVRPEGSVSTLKIQRTERGDSAVYLCASSTISTGELFFGEGSRLTVL.

This chain links TRBV11-2 with TRBJ1-1, with TRBD1 identical over 8 bases. This CDR3 has 14 amino acids. The trim removed 2 bases at V and 1 base at J, leaving 0 bases unmatched. The germline V gene has CDR1 SGHAT and CDR2 FQNNGV. The CDR3 nucleotides are TGTGCCAGCAGCTTACAGGGGGCGAACACTGAAGCTTTCTTT. It yields the protein CASSLQGANTEAFF. Supplemented by reference TRBV11-2 and TRBJ1-1, the full variable domain reads EAGVAQSPRYKIIEKRQSVAFWCNPISGHATLYWYQQILGQGPKLLIQFQNNGVVDDSQLPKDRFSAERLKGVDSTLKIQPAKLEDSAVYLCASSLQGANTEAFFGQGTRLTVV.

This rearrangement joins TRBV15 to TRBJ2-3; TRBD2 agrees at 15 bases. Germline-derived CDR1 and CDR2 are LNHNV and YYDKDF (reference sequence). J lost 3 bases, V lost 0 bases, and 7 bases had no gene match. This CDR3 comprises 19 residues. DNA of the CDR3: TGTGCCACCAGCAGAGATACCCGGACTAGCGGGGGGGGTACAGATACGCAGTATTTT. Its translation: CATSRDTRTSGGGTDTQYF.

The chain uses TRBV4-1 and TRBJ1-4; TRBD1 matches 11 bases. There are 15 residues in the CDR3. V shed 3 bases and J 8 bases; nucleotides not matched to a gene: 5. CDR1 is MGHRA, CDR2 YSYEKL, per germline. The CDR3 spells CASSQDRGLGEKLFF. The CDR3 region has the DNA TGCGCCAGCAGCCAGGACAGGGGGCTCGGGGAAAAACTGTTTTTT.

This chain links TRBV27 with TRBJ1-5; no definite D call. Trimming removed 2 bases from V and 1 base from J, with 9 bases in between. The CDR3 length is 15 residues. Germline-derived CDR1 and CDR2 are MNHEY and SMNVEV (reference sequence). The CDR3 protein is CASSLEVGSNQPQHF. In DNA, the CDR3 is TGTGCCAGCAGTTTAGAGGTTGGGAGCAATCAGCCCCAGCATTTT.

The chain employs TRBV28 and TRBJ2-7, with D possibly being TRBD2 (5 bases). The length of the CDR3 is 14 residues. V lost 2 bases and J lost 3, with 11 bases in between. Germline CDR1 is MDHEN and CDR2 is SYDVKM. The CDR3 sequence: CASSLKPRGYEQYF. The DNA for the CDR3 is TGTGCCAGCAGTTTAAAACCACGGGGCTACGAGCAGTACTTC.

The gene calls are TRBV7-3 and TRBJ1-1; D possibly corresponds to TRBD1 (5 bases). Germline-derived CDR1 and CDR2 are SGHTA and FQGTGA. Trimming shortened V by 0 bases and J by 2 bases, and 10 bases separated the two germline ends. The CDR3 is 15 amino acids. CDR3 in DNA: TGTGCCAGCAGCTTAACCCCTGGGGCTAACACTGAAGCTTTCTTT. Residues: CASSLTPGANTEAFF.

The CDR3 nucleotides are TGTGCCAGCAGTTGGGGGGATCAGCCCCAGCATTTT. Its translation: CASSWGDQPQHF. The V and J genes are TRBV28 and TRBJ1-5, with D possibly TRBD1 on 5 matching bases. The germline gives CDR1 MDHEN, CDR2 SYDVKM. The V end lost 4 bases, the J end lost 5 bases, and 6 bases lay between the germline ends. The CDR3 has 12 amino acids. The whole variable domain, remainder taken from reference TRBV28 and TRBJ1-5, is DVKVTQSSRYLVKRTGEKVFLECVQDMDHENMFWYRQDPGLGLRLIYFSYDVKMKEKGDIPEGYSVSREKKERFSLILESASTNQTSMYLCASSWGDQPQHFGDGTRLSIL.

This chain links TRBV6-5 with TRBJ1-1; D uncertain. The V end was cut by 9 bases, the J end by 11 bases, with 22 bases between. This CDR3 is built from 13 residues. Germline V lookup: CDR1 MNHEY, CDR2 SVGAGI. CDR3 sequence: CASHGVQHPSAFF. For the CDR3, the DNA is TGTGCCAGTCACGGGGTACAGCACCCTTCGGCTTTCTTT.